Below, 8 T cell receptor beta chains from the same sample are listed, as sequenced in a study of T cells after yellow fever vaccination. MiXCR was run by TCRdb on the 5' RACE reads, yielding one entry per CDR3 protein. This table has 500,000 to 650,000 distinct CDR3 sequences, more than 9% appearing once. This material consisted of PBMCs, taken on the day of the yellow fever booster vaccination. The source is a man younger than 45 who received the YFV17D yellow fever vaccine.

The chain carries TRBV7-2 and TRBJ1-1, with no clear D. The ends were cut back, 3 bases at V and 6 bases at J, with 11 bases in the middle. Germline lookup yields CDR1 SGHTA and CDR2 FQGNSA. The CDR3 spans 13 residues. The CDR3 DNA sequence: TGTGCCAGCAGCTTCTCCCCCAACGCTGAAGCTTTCTTT. Amino acid sequence: CASSFSPNAEAFF.

This clonotype turned up a few times. V and J are TRBV20-1 and TRBJ2-1; no firm D call. The CDR3 runs to 13 residues. V dropped 6 bases and J dropped 10 bases, with 19 bases sitting between them. Germline assignment: CDR1 DFQATT and CDR2 SNEGSKA (reference sequence). The CDR3 protein is CSAPWKAAQEQFF. For the CDR3, the DNA is TGCAGTGCCCCTTGGAAGGCCGCCCAGGAGCAGTTCTTC.

The V and J genes are TRBV3-1 and TRBJ2-6, with TRBD2 matching over 8 bases. V was pared by 6 bases and J by 0 bases, with 4 bases of the junction left unmatched. This CDR3 has 16 residues. CDR1 and CDR2 (germline): LGHDT, YNNKEL (reference sequence). The CDR3 coding sequence is TGTGCCAGCAGTAGCGGGATACCCTCTGGGGCCAACGTCCTGACTTTC. Protein sequence: CASSSGIPSGANVLTF.

The chain couples TRBV5-6 to TRBJ2-2; TRBD2 might be the D (6 bases). The CDR3 runs 13 residues. Germline-derived CDR1 and CDR2 are SGHDT and YYEEEE. The V end was cut by 4 bases, the J end by 11 bases, with 15 bases between. CDR3 loop: CASSTTRDRELFF. CDR3 DNA: TGTGCCAGCAGCACGACTAGGGACCGCGAGCTGTTTTTT.

This chain joins TRBV6-1 and TRBJ1-5; D remains unclear. Germline-derived CDR1 and CDR2 are MNHNS and SASEGT. The CDR3 runs 13 residues. Trimming shortened V by 3 bases and J by 1 base, and 4 bases separated the two germline ends. DNA for the CDR3: TGTGCCAGCAGTGATCAGAGCAATCAGCCCCAGCATTTT. This codes for CASSDQSNQPQHF.

V and J are TRBV28 and TRBJ2-4; a possible D gene is TRBD1 (5 bases). Between the trimmed V and J ends, which lost 6 bases and 6 bases, there was a span of 18 bases. This CDR3 has 15 amino acids. From germline, CDR1 is MDHEN and CDR2 SYDVKM. The CDR3 loop reads CASRGPLGQGNIQYF. As DNA, the CDR3 is TGTGCCAGCAGGGGTCCTCTGGGGCAGGGAAACATTCAGTACTTC.

In its sample, this clonotype was seen many times. V is TRBV5-1 and J is TRBJ2-1; 8 bases match TRBD2. The CDR3 length is 15 residues. V lost 4 bases to trimming and J lost 0 bases; unmatched junction nucleotides: 3. Germline CDR1 is SGHRS and CDR2 is YFSETQ. The CDR3 nucleotides read TGCGCCAGCAGCCCCCGGGAGGGCTCCTACAATGAGCAGTTCTTC. Translation: CASSPREGSYNEQFF.

This clonotype was found many times. The chain has TRBV20-1 and TRBJ2-3; D gene unclear. Germline loops: CDR1 DFQATT, CDR2 SNEGSKA (reference sequence). This CDR3 has 15 amino acids. Between the trimmed V and J ends, which lost 2 bases and 4 bases, there was a span of 16 bases. CDR3 in DNA: TGCAGTGCTAGACCGACCCTGGGGAATTCAGATACGCAGTATTTT. Protein product: CSARPTLGNSDTQYF.